This T cell receptor (beta chain) appears in the sequencing data of a study of T cell changes during pregnancy in multiple sclerosis. This clone was seen a handful of times. Only in-frame clones appear in the TCRdb table, and some are missing; sequencing was by immunoSEQ multiplex PCR. The sample contains about 110,000 clones, around 92% of which appear only once. The CDR3 has 13 amino acids. With 5 bases clipped from V and 5 bases from J, the junction kept 5 bases outside the gene matches. Germline V gene sequence: CDR1 SEHNR, CDR2 FQNEAQ (reference sequence). The rearrangement joins TRBV7-9 to TRBJ1-1, with TRBD1 matching 7 bases. The sample in question was peripheral blood, obtained after pregnancy. This TCR was sampled from a female donor with multiple sclerosis, enrolled in a pregnancy study. The CDR3 sequence is CASSITQGTEAFF. The CDR3 DNA reads TGTGCCAGCAGCATAACACAGGGGACTGAAGCTTTCTTT. Full variable domain (missing parts from reference TRBV7-9 and TRBJ1-1): DTGVSQNPRHKITKRGQNVTFRCDPISEHNRLYWYRQTLGQGPEFLTYFQNEAQLEKSRLLSDRFSAERPKGSFSTLEIQRTEQGDSAMYLCASSITQGTEAFFGQGTRLTVV.